This T cell receptor beta chain was recovered during a study of shared clonotypes between healthy human individuals. Study-wide points: Generally, naive subsets came out with larger estimated richness than memory subsets. Four donors had around 5% of their naive CD4 clonotypes in common.

The method was immunoSEQ multiplex PCR; TCRdb's version includes in-frame clones alone and lacks a portion of them. The sample contains about 2.4 million clones, around 94% of which appear only once. Of note for this clone: Antigen: not known.

Germline V gene lookup returns CDR1 SGHVS and CDR2 FQNEAQ. V shed 8 bases and J shed 2 bases, with 13 bases lying between them. This CDR3 is built from 13 residues. Only Caucasian adults living in Nashville, Tennessee served as donors. This sequence was found in a man aged 18 to 29 in good health. The J gene is TRBJ2-7, the V gene TRBV7-8; D is possibly TRBD2 (7 bases). Sequencing used naive CD4+ T cells sorted from blood. Subset defined: CD45RA+ positively selected. CDR3 loop: CASGRGGPYEQYF. The CDR3 coding sequence is TGTGCCAGCGGGAGGGGGGGCCCCTACGAGCAGTACTTC.